One and the same sample provided the 19 T cell receptor beta chains below, sequenced in a study of blood T cell repertoires in COVID-19. The protocol was immunoSEQ multiplex PCR, while the TCRdb copy is restricted to in-frame clones and leaves out a portion. The sample consists of 200,000 or so clones, about 80% of them appearing once. The sequenced material came from peripheral blood. The receptors here all came from a woman aged 55-70 years with acute or convalescent COVID-19.

The rearrangement links TRBV6-5 to TRBJ1-2, with 7 bases identical to TRBD1. The junction had 5 bases not matched to a gene; V was cut back by 5 bases and J by 2 bases. CDR1 MNHEY and CDR2 SVGAGI come from the germline V gene. The CDR3 covers 14 residues. The CDR3 here is CASSRDSRNYGYTF. CDR3 nucleotide sequence: TGTGCCAGCAGTAGGGACAGCCGGAACTATGGCTACACCTTC.

The chain recombines TRBV10-3 with TRBJ1-3, with D tentatively TRBD1 (5 bases). This CDR3 has 14 amino acids. The germline V and J ends were trimmed by 10 bases and 0 bases, with 13 bases remaining between them. CDR1 ENHRY and CDR2 SYGVKD come from the germline V gene. This chain's CDR3 is CATYGGLSGNTIYF. Written as DNA, the CDR3 is TGTGCCACTTACGGGGGACTCTCTGGAAACACCATATATTTT.

The rearrangement joins TRBV15 to TRBJ1-1; no reliable D call. V lost 0 bases to trimming and J lost 1 base, with 9 bases between them. The CDR3 has 15 amino acids. Germline assignment: CDR1 LNHNV and CDR2 YYDKDF (reference sequence). CDR3: CATSRDFSGNTEAFF. The CDR3 DNA is TGTGCCACCAGCAGAGATTTTTCAGGGAACACTGAAGCTTTCTTT.

The V gene is TRBV5-8, the J gene TRBJ1-5; 7 bases line up with TRBD1. The CDR3 loop spans 15 amino acids. Germline CDR1 reads SGHTS; CDR2 reads YDEGEE. The trim removed 1 base at V and 3 bases at J, leaving 4 bases unmatched. The CDR3 protein is CASSLWTGSNQPQHF. CDR3 nucleotide sequence: TGTGCCAGCAGCTTGTGGACAGGCTCCAATCAGCCCCAGCATTTT.

V and J are TRBV29-1 and TRBJ1-2; D may be TRBD1 (6 bases). The CDR3 extends over 12 amino acids. Germline V gene data show CDR1 as SQVTM and CDR2 as ANQGSEA. V was trimmed by 4 bases and J by 8 bases, leaving 14 bases between them. CDR3 nucleotides: TGCAGCGTTGCCCCAGGGGCGGACGGCTACACCTTC. Its protein product is CSVAPGADGYTF.

The chain is built from TRBV7-2 and TRBJ2-2, with 8 bases matching TRBD2. CDR1 is SGHTA, CDR2 FQGNSA, per germline. This CDR3 is built from 16 residues. V lost 5 bases to trimming and J lost 0 bases; unmatched junction nucleotides: 5. In DNA, the CDR3 is TGTGCCAGCAGCGTAAGCGGGGGCGCGAACACCGGGGAGCTGTTTTTT. Residues: CASSVSGGANTGELFF.

V usage is TRBV19 and J usage is TRBJ1-1; 8 bases are a match to TRBD1. V trimming: 7 bases; J trimming: 2 bases; junction bases outside the gene matches: 9. This CDR3 is built from 15 residues. Germline V gene sequence: CDR1 LNHDA, CDR2 SQIVND (reference sequence). The CDR3 region has the DNA TGTGCCAGTACCATCGGACAGGGCGGAAACACTGAAGCTTTCTTT. Its protein is CASTIGQGGNTEAFF.

V usage is TRBV3-1 (or the pseudogene TRBV3-2) and J usage is TRBJ2-1, with 11 bases that match TRBD1. Germline values: CDR1 LGHDT, CDR2 YNNKEL (reference sequence). CDR3 length: 17 amino acids. With V trimmed by 2 bases and J by 4 bases, 7 bases remained unmatched. CDR3 nucleotides: TGTGCCAGCAGCCAACTACACGGGACAGGGGGATACAATGAGCAGTTCTTC. This translates into CASSQLHGTGGYNEQFF.

J is TRBJ1-1 and V is TRBV18, with D perhaps TRBD1 (5 bases). Germline assignment: CDR1 KGHSH and CDR2 LQKENI. V was cut by 4 bases and J by 1 base, with 10 bases left in between. The CDR3 contains 14 residues. The chain's CDR3 is CASSLQDRNTEAFF. The CDR3 nucleotides are TGTGCCAGCTCACTACAGGATCGGAACACTGAAGCTTTCTTT.

This clone appeared a single time. V gene TRBV18 combines with J gene TRBJ2-3, with D perhaps TRBD2 (5 bases). The germline V gene encodes CDR1 KGHSH and CDR2 LQKENI. The V and J ends lost 3 bases and 11 bases respectively, with 12 bases between them. The CDR3 totals 12 residues. The chain's CDR3 is CASSPAGDVQYF. In nucleotides, the CDR3 is TGTGCCAGCTCACCGGCCGGGGATGTGCAGTATTTT.

The chain couples TRBV9 to TRBJ2-3; a weak D match, TRBD1 (5 bases). The CDR3 has 14 amino acids. V was shortened by 2 bases and J by 2 bases, with 9 bases between the two germline ends. Germline V gene sequence: CDR1 SGDLS, CDR2 YYNGEE. CDR3: CASSVKGSTDTQYF. The CDR3 coding sequence is TGTGCCAGCAGCGTCAAGGGGTCCACAGATACGCAGTATTTT.

V is TRBV30 and J is TRBJ2-2, with TRBD2 identical over 8 bases. V trimming: 0 bases; J trimming: 7 bases; junction bases outside the gene matches: 7. There are 15 residues in the CDR3. Germline loops: CDR1 GTSNPN, CDR2 SVGIG (reference sequence). CDR3 protein: CAWSVIFTSGGELFF. CDR3 nucleotides: TGTGCCTGGAGTGTCATATTCACTAGCGGCGGGGAGCTGTTTTTT.

V gene TRBV9 combines with J gene TRBJ1-1; no firm D call. The CDR3 spans 14 residues. V shed 2 bases and J shed 1 base, with 9 bases lying between them. Germline CDR1 SGDLS, CDR2 YYNGEE. CDR3 in amino acids: CASSVTSGNTEAFF. The CDR3 nucleotides are TGTGCCAGCAGCGTCACCTCAGGGAACACTGAAGCTTTCTTT. The complete variable domain, with remaining parts taken from reference TRBV9 and TRBJ1-1, reads DSGVTQTPKHLITATGQRVTLRCSPRSGDLSVYWYQQSLDQGLQFLIQYYNGEERAKGNILERFSAQQFPDLHSELNLSSLELGDSALYFCASSVTSGNTEAFFGQGTRLTVV.

The chain recombines TRBV2 with TRBJ2-7; 8 positions agree with TRBD1. The CDR3 totals 14 residues. J gave up 4 bases and V 4 bases, and 6 bases lay outside the gene matches. The germline CDR1 and CDR2 sequences are SNHLY and FYNNEI. As DNA, the CDR3 is TGTGCCAGCAGTGCCCTGGACAGGGCATACGAGCAGTACTTC. Residues: CASSALDRAYEQYF.

The CDR3 region is CASSRPTSGGMYQETQYF. CDR3 sequence (DNA): TGTGCCAGTAGTAGGCCGACTAGCGGGGGGATGTACCAAGAGACCCAGTACTTC. The gene calls are TRBV19 and TRBJ2-5; 13 nucleotides match TRBD2. This CDR3 comprises 18 residues. The ends lost 4 bases at V and 0 bases at J; junction bases unmatched: 8. Germline assignment: CDR1 LNHDA and CDR2 SQIVND (reference sequence).

This clone showed up just once. A much more abundant neighbour one base away suggests this may be a read error. The J gene is TRBJ2-3, the V gene TRBV7-2; D uncertain. The CDR3 has 12 amino acids. Germline CDR1 and CDR2: SGHTA and FQGNSA. Between the trimmed V and J ends, which lost 5 bases and 0 bases, there was a span of 3 bases. CDR3: CASSPSTDTQYF. CDR3 DNA sequence: TGTGCCAGCAGCCCTAGCACAGATACGCAGTATTTT.

V is TRBV6-5 and J is TRBJ2-3; 7 nucleotides line up with TRBD2. J gave up 3 bases and V 7 bases, and 10 bases lay outside the gene matches. There are 15 residues in the CDR3. CDR1 and CDR2 (germline): MNHEY, SVGAGI. Here the CDR3 reads CASKGGARMTDTQYF. CDR3 coding DNA: TGTGCCAGCAAGGGAGGGGCTCGAATGACAGATACGCAGTATTTT.

Regarding this clone: In the same sample, other DNA sequences code for this CDR3. The chain has TRBV10-3 and TRBJ1-5; D uncertain. From germline, CDR1 is ENHRY and CDR2 SYGVKD. The CDR3 sequence is 13 residues long. V was cut by 0 bases and J by 5 bases, with 5 bases left in between. The CDR3 nucleotides read TGTGCCATCAGTGAGTCGGGAGATCAGCCCCAGCATTTT. Protein product: CAISESGDQPQHF.

The J gene is TRBJ2-2, the V gene TRBV9; the D gene is possibly TRBD2 (5 bases). Germline V gene lookup returns CDR1 SGDLS and CDR2 YYNGEE. CDR3 length: 14 residues. Trimming left V 4 bases short and J 7 bases short, with 14 bases between. CDR3 DNA sequence: TGTGCCAGCAGCTTCAGGACTGAAGGCGGGGAGCTGTTTTTT. Protein product: CASSFRTEGGELFF.